Here is one T cell receptor (beta chain) with its context. These data belong to a study of PD-1 blockade in classical Hodgkin lymphoma. All the patients suffered relapse after autologous stem cell transplantation, and brentuximab vedotin exposure differed. The table came from immunoSEQ multiplex PCR; TCRdb's copy has only in-frame clones and leaves some out. The table includes more than 60,000 clones, more than 90% detected once. CDR3 length: 14 residues. Germline CDR1 SGHTA, CDR2 FQGNSA. V was trimmed by 5 bases and J by 8 bases, leaving 15 bases between them. Sequencing was performed on peripheral blood mononuclear cells (PBMCs), taken at baseline. The chain employs TRBV7-2 and TRBJ1-4, with a weak D call TRBD1 (6 bases). The clonotype originates from a human donor with classical Hodgkin lymphoma. CDR3 bases: TGTGCCAGCAGCGCCTTCGGGGGCGACGAAAAACTGTTTTTT. This gives the protein CASSAFGGDEKLFF. Filled out from reference TRBV7-2 and TRBJ1-4, the complete variable domain reads GAGVSQSPSNKVTEKGKDVELRCDPISGHTALYWYRQSLGQGLEFLIYFQGNSAPDKSGLPSDRFSAERTGGSVSTLTIQRTQQEDSAVYLCASSAFGGDEKLFFGSGTQLSVL.